This is a list of T cell receptor beta chains from one sample in a study of STAT5B mutations in CD4+ large granular lymphocyte leukemia. Profiled with immunoSEQ multiplex PCR; TCRdb holds only in-frame clones, not every one. The sample lists tens of thousands of clones, roughly 80% seen once, with approximately 4% in the top ten. The sequenced material came from CD4+ T cells from blood buffy coats. The receptors stem from a human donor in good health. CDR3s include the opening cysteine and the closing phenylalanine or tryptophan. A D gene is named only where the DNA matches it firmly.

TRBJ2-1 - TRBV9 TGTGCCAGCAGCGTAGGCCCCGTGAGCTCCTACAATGAGCAGTTCTTC CASSVGPVSSYNEQFF
TRBJ1-2 - TRBV7-9 TGTGCCAGCAGCCCCCCCGGGTGGGGCTACACCTTC CASSPPGWGYTF
TRBJ2-7 - TRBV11-1 TGTGCCAGCAAGGGTCAAGAGGGGGGCGAGCAGTACTTC CASKGQEGGEQYF
TRBJ2-1 TRBD2 TRBV18 TGTGCCAGCTCACCACCAAGGGGGACTAGCGGCTTAGGGGAGCAGTTCTTC CASSPPRGTSGLGEQFF
TRBJ2-7 TRBD2 TRBV5-1 TGCGCCAGCCCTCGGAGCGGGAGGGCCGGCGAGCAGTACTTC CASPRSGRAGEQYF
TRBJ1-3 - TRBV29-1 TGCAGCGTTACTAACTCGGGCAGAAACACCATATATTTT CSVTNSGRNTIYF
TRBJ2-5 - TRBV11-3 TGTGCCAGCAGCTTAGAGGGGGAGACCCAGTACTTC CASSLEGETQYF
TRBJ2-7 - TRBV28 TGTGCCAGCAGTTTCGTGGGCAGGGACGGCGAGCAGTACTTC CASSFVGRDGEQYF
TRBJ2-1 - TRBV2 TGTGCCAGCATGGGGGGCAATGAGCAGTTCTTC CASMGGNEQFF
TRBJ1-1 - TRBV6-5 TGTGCCAGCAGTTATCCGGGGGATGGCGCTGAAGCTTTCTTT CASSYPGDGAEAFF